This passage covers 23 T cell receptor beta chains from one sample sequenced in a study of somatic mutations in cytotoxic T cells in rheumatoid arthritis. Clones were sequenced by immunoSEQ multiplex PCR, and TCRdb holds only the in-frame ones, with some missing. The sample records about 20,000 clones, under 85% being singletons. Specimen: CD8+ T cells sorted from blood. These receptors were taken from an adult with rheumatoid arthritis.

The genes are TRBV7-9 and TRBJ2-3; D is perhaps TRBD2 (6 bases). V was pared by 5 bases and J by 2 bases, with 11 bases between. Germline CDR1 is SEHNR and CDR2 is FQNEAQ (reference sequence). CDR3 length: 14 residues. The CDR3 DNA reads as TGTGCCAGCAGCCTAGGCGGGATCACAGATACGCAGTATTTT. It codes for CASSLGGITDTQYF.

This clone has a handful of counts. The chain is built from TRBV7-2 and TRBJ1-2; D uncertain. Germline values: CDR1 SGHTA, CDR2 FQGNSA. The ends were cut back, 3 bases at V and 2 bases at J, with 10 bases in the middle. This CDR3 comprises 14 residues. CDR3 DNA sequence: TGTGCCAGCAGCTTCATGTCAGGAAACTATGGCTACACCTTC. This sequence encodes CASSFMSGNYGYTF. The whole variable domain, remainder taken from reference TRBV7-2 and TRBJ1-2, is GAGVSQSPSNKVTEKGKDVELRCDPISGHTALYWYRQSLGQGLEFLIYFQGNSAPDKSGLPSDRFSAERTGGSVSTLTIQRTQQEDSAVYLCASSFMSGNYGYTFGSGTRLTVV.

This clone came up once. This chain uses TRBV6-6 with TRBJ1-1; D is unclear. The ends were cut back, 8 bases at V and 2 bases at J, with 6 bases in the middle. From germline, CDR1 is MNHNY and CDR2 SVGAGI (reference sequence). The CDR3 totals 11 residues. The DNA of the CDR3 is TGTGCCAGCCTTTTAAACACTGAAGCTTTCTTT. Translating it yields CASLLNTEAFF.

The chain has TRBV12-5 and TRBJ2-1; D is unclear. The CDR3 sequence is 12 residues long. Trimming took 3 bases from V and 8 from J, leaving 8 bases between them. Germline CDR1 LGHNT, CDR2 FRNRAP. The CDR3: CASGLSVHEQFF. The CDR3 DNA sequence: TGTGCTAGTGGTTTATCGGTCCATGAGCAGTTCTTC.

The chain links TRBV9 to TRBJ2-3; TRBD2 is a possible D gene (6 bases). This CDR3 has 15 residues. CDR1 is SGDLS and CDR2 is YYNGEE in the germline V gene. The germline V and J ends were trimmed by 4 bases and 6 bases, with 18 bases remaining between them. CDR3 residues: CASSHNRDSSDTQYF. CDR3 nucleotide sequence: TGTGCCAGCAGCCACAATAGGGACTCATCGGATACGCAGTATTTT.

The chain is built from TRBV18 and TRBJ2-7, with D tentatively TRBD2 (6 bases). V was trimmed by 2 bases and J by 7 bases, leaving 9 bases between them. Germline CDR1 KGHSH, CDR2 LQKENI. CDR3 length: 12 amino acids. In DNA, the CDR3 is TGTGCCAGCTCACCAGCCCGGGGGGAGCAGTACGTC. Translating it yields CASSPARGEQYV.

This clone was detected only once. The chain recombines TRBV9 with TRBJ1-1, with D uncertain. The CDR3 totals 14 residues. In germline, CDR1 is SGDLS, CDR2 YYNGEE. V lost 3 bases and J lost 1, with 10 bases in between. The CDR3 here is CASSEDGSNTEAFF. The CDR3 DNA reads TGTGCCAGCAGCGAGGATGGGTCGAACACTGAAGCTTTCTTT.

This clone came up once. The chain has TRBV11-2 and TRBJ2-6, with 7 bases that match TRBD2. CDR1 SGHAT and CDR2 FQNNGV come from the germline V gene. CDR3 size: 16 residues. The V gene end was trimmed by 8 bases and the J gene end by 0 bases; junction bases not matched to a gene: 7. CDR3: CASPGGFPSGANVLTF. The CDR3 DNA sequence: TGTGCCAGCCCGGGGGGTTTTCCCTCTGGGGCCAACGTCCTGACTTTC.

The V gene is TRBV11-3, the J gene TRBJ2-7, with 10 nucleotides matching TRBD2. CDR1 and CDR2 (germline): SGHNT, YENEEA. The CDR3 has 14 amino acids. J gave up 6 bases and V 1 base, and 3 bases lay outside the gene matches. CDR3 DNA sequence: TGTGCCAGCAGCTTAGGGACTAGCGGCGTCGAGCAGTACGTC. It yields the protein CASSLGTSGVEQYV.

The V call is TRBV13, the J call TRBJ2-5; the match to TRBD2 covers 8 bases. Germline loops: CDR1 PRHDT, CDR2 FYEKMQ (reference sequence). CDR3 length: 15 amino acids. After removal of 6 bases from V and 5 bases from J, the junction contained 11 bases not matched to a gene. The CDR3 DNA is TGTGCCAGCAGTTCCACTAGCGGACCTAGGGAGACCCAGTACTTC. Its protein product is CASSSTSGPRETQYF.

V usage is TRBV7-9 and J usage is TRBJ1-2; D is unresolved. Germline assignment: CDR1 SEHNR and CDR2 FQNEAQ (reference sequence). The CDR3 covers 15 residues. With 1 base removed from V and 4 bases from J, the gap between germline ends came to 13 bases. CDR3 protein: CASSLVRAESYGYTF. CDR3 sequence (DNA): TGTGCCAGCAGCTTAGTAAGGGCGGAAAGCTATGGCTACACCTTC.

The chain carries TRBV28 and TRBJ2-7, with 8 bases fitting TRBD1. The germline V gene has CDR1 MDHEN and CDR2 SYDVKM. V gave up 6 bases and J gave up 1 base; unmatched junction bases: 8. CDR3 length equals 15 residues. CDR3 nucleotides: TGTGCCAGCAGCCCGGGACAGGTGGCTTCCTACGAGCAGTACGTC. This codes for CASSPGQVASYEQYV.

The genes are TRBV7-3 and TRBJ2-1; 10 bases match TRBD2. Germline V CDR1 and CDR2: SGHTA, FQGTGA. V lost 5 bases and J lost 8; bases outside the gene matches: 6. The CDR3 extends over 14 amino acids. The CDR3, as DNA: TGTGCCAGCAGCCCGGGACTAGCGTTACATGAGCAGTTCTTC. It codes for CASSPGLALHEQFF.

This clone appeared a single time. The chain joins TRBV27 to TRBJ1-5; D unresolved. Germline loops: CDR1 MNHEY, CDR2 SMNVEV (reference sequence). The CDR3 sequence is 14 residues long. V was trimmed by 5 bases and J by 0 bases, leaving 8 bases between them. Here the CDR3 DNA reads TGTGCCAGCAGTCGTGGTTATAGCAATCAGCCCCAGCATTTT. Protein: CASSRGYSNQPQHF.

This clone is medium-sized in the sample. The CDR3 protein is CASSERQSQPQHF. The CDR3 DNA reads as TGTGCCAGCAGTGAACGACAAAGTCAGCCCCAGCATTTT. This sequence joins TRBV2 and TRBJ1-5, with D unclear. This CDR3 has 13 amino acids. Germline V gene data show CDR1 as SNHLY and CDR2 as FYNNEI. V was shortened by 2 bases and J by 6 bases, with 8 bases between the two germline ends.

The V call is TRBV6-1, the J call TRBJ2-6; no firm D call. Trimming cost V 3 bases and J 2 bases, with 11 bases left between them. Germline assignment: CDR1 MNHNS and CDR2 SASEGT. The CDR3 totals 16 residues. Here the CDR3 DNA reads TGTGCCAGCAGTGACGACCTGGGCACTGGGGCCAACGTCCTGACTTTC. Translation gives CASSDDLGTGANVLTF.

This sequence joins TRBV7-9 and TRBJ2-5; D is uncertain. Germline V CDR1 and CDR2: SEHNR, FQNEAQ (reference sequence). The CDR3 is made up of 14 amino acids. Trimming pared 4 bases from V and 0 bases from J, leaving 9 bases between. The CDR3: CASSSEVHQETQYF. In nucleotides, the CDR3 is TGTGCCAGCAGCTCCGAGGTCCACCAAGAGACCCAGTACTTC.

The rearrangement links TRBV14 to TRBJ2-5, with 13 bases fitting TRBD2. The trim removed 2 bases at V and 5 bases at J, leaving 5 bases unmatched. Looked up from germline, CDR1 is SGHDN and CDR2 is FVKESK. The CDR3 consists of 16 residues. CDR3 DNA sequence: TGTGCCAGCAGCCAATTAGGACTAGCGGGAGAGGAGACCCAGTACTTC. Amino acids: CASSQLGLAGEETQYF. Supplemented by reference TRBV14 and TRBJ2-5, the full variable domain reads EAGVTQFPSHSVIEKGQTVTLRCDPISGHDNLYWYRRVMGKEIKFLLHFVKESKQDESGMPNNRFLAERTGGTYSTLKVQPAELEDSGVYFCASSQLGLAGEETQYFGPGTRLLVL.

V gene TRBV9 combines with J gene TRBJ2-1, with TRBD1 identical over 8 bases. V dropped 5 bases and J dropped 0; count of bases not matched to a gene: 13. CDR3 size: 18 residues. In germline, CDR1 is SGDLS, CDR2 YYNGEE. DNA of the CDR3: TGTGCCAGCAGTGGGATAGCAGGGGGCCTAAGCTCCTACAATGAGCAGTTCTTC. This encodes CASSGIAGGLSSYNEQFF.

The rearrangement joins TRBV6-5 to TRBJ1-2; a possible D gene is TRBD1 (5 bases). This CDR3 is 13 amino acids long. V was clipped by 7 bases and J by 3 bases, with 12 bases between them. Germline CDR1 is MNHEY and CDR2 is SVGAGI. CDR3 coding DNA: TGTGCCAGCACTTTTGGGGGGGACTATGGCTACACCTTC. Amino acids: CASTFGGDYGYTF.

This clone was counted only a few times. V and J are TRBV6-1 and TRBJ1-1, with D uncertain. Trimming took off 0 bases at V and 7 bases at J, with 9 bases between the two ends. CDR1 is MNHNS, CDR2 SASEGT, per germline. There are 13 residues in the CDR3. The CDR3 is CASSEAAWIEAFF. Written as DNA, the CDR3 is TGTGCCAGCAGTGAAGCAGCCTGGATTGAAGCTTTCTTT.

The chain is built from TRBV2 and TRBJ2-2; TRBD1 or TRBD2 may be the D gene (5 bases each). The CDR3 has 13 amino acids. The ends were cut back, 10 bases at V and 6 bases at J, with 15 bases in the middle. The germline V gene encodes CDR1 SNHLY and CDR2 FYNNEI. The CDR3 nucleotides are TGTGCCACACAAGGGACCGGACCCGGGGAGCTGTTTTTT. It translates to CATQGTGPGELFF. Looking up the rest from reference TRBV2 and TRBJ2-2 gives the full variable domain: EPEVTQTPSHQVTQMGQEVILRCVPISNHLYFYWYRQILGQKVEFLVSFYNNEISEKSEIFDDQFSVERPDGSNFTLKIRSTKLEDSAMYFCATQGTGPGELFFGEGSRLTVL.

V is TRBV30 and J is TRBJ2-7, with a tentative D call TRBD1 (5 bases). Germline CDR1 reads GTSNPN; CDR2 reads SVGIG (reference sequence). V lost 0 bases, J lost 3 bases, and 12 bases lay in between. This CDR3 has 14 amino acids. The CDR3 protein is CAWSVGHVFYEQYV. The CDR3 DNA follows: TGTGCCTGGAGTGTAGGACACGTTTTCTACGAGCAGTACGTC.